This passage covers 20 T cell receptor beta chains from one sample sequenced in a study of blood T cell repertoires in COVID-19. Sequencing was performed with immunoSEQ multiplex PCR; in TCRdb, only in-frame clones are kept and a portion is missing. The sample includes approximately 230,000 clones, approximately 83% of them seen just once. The sequencing input was peripheral blood. The receptors were gathered from a man older than 75 with acute or convalescent COVID-19.

V usage is TRBV6-4 and J usage is TRBJ1-3, with D unresolved. In germline, CDR1 is MRHNA, CDR2 SNTAGT. The ends were cut back, 5 bases at V and 2 bases at J, with 10 bases in the middle. This CDR3 is built from 14 residues. The DNA of the CDR3 is TGTGCCAGCAGTCGGGGTTCGACTGGAAACACCATATATTTT. It translates to CASSRGSTGNTIYF.

The chain links TRBV7-2 to TRBJ2-2, with 9 bases matching TRBD2. This CDR3 contains 16 residues. Germline assignment: CDR1 SGHTA and CDR2 FQGNSA. With V trimmed by 5 bases and J by 1 base, 5 bases remained unmatched. CDR3 DNA: TGTGCCAGCAGCCCGTGGACTAGCGAGAACACCGGGGAGCTGTTTTTT. It encodes CASSPWTSENTGELFF.

This sequence joins TRBV28 and TRBJ2-7; D possibly corresponds to TRBD1 (6 bases). The CDR3 has 14 residues. V gave up 2 bases and J gave up 3 bases, with 11 bases separating them. Germline V lookup: CDR1 MDHEN, CDR2 SYDVKM. The CDR3 spells CASSLPGQSYEQYF. The CDR3 bases are TGTGCCAGCAGTTTACCGGGACAAAGCTACGAGCAGTACTTC.

The rearrangement links TRBV24-1 to TRBJ1-2; 8 bases agree with TRBD1. Germline CDR1 is KGHDR and CDR2 is SFDVKD. V lost 4 bases to trimming and J lost 7 bases; unmatched junction nucleotides: 7. CDR3 length equals 14 residues. DNA of the CDR3: TGTGCCACCAGTGAATCGGACAGGGTCTCTGGCTACACCTTC. This encodes CATSESDRVSGYTF.

The chain combines TRBV5-6 with TRBJ2-7; TRBD1 aligns across 7 bases. V lost 2 bases and J lost 5; bases outside the gene matches: 1. Germline V lookup: CDR1 SGHDT, CDR2 YYEEEE. This CDR3 comprises 12 residues. In DNA, the CDR3 is TGTGCCAGCAGCTTCGACAGGGACGAGCAGTACTTC. This gives the protein CASSFDRDEQYF. The complete variable domain, with remaining parts taken from reference TRBV5-6 and TRBJ2-7, reads DAGVTQSPTHLIKTRGQQVTLRCSPKSGHDTVSWYQQALGQGPQFIFQYYEEEERQRGNFPDRFSGHQFPNYSSELNVNALLLGDSALYLCASSFDRDEQYFGPGTRLTVT.

The CDR3: CASSAGAITKGHLHF. The CDR3 DNA sequence: TGTGCCAGCAGCGCAGGGGCAATAACTAAGGGGCACCTCCACTTT. The chain recombines TRBV7-9 with TRBJ1-6; D may be TRBD1 (6 bases). V lost 5 bases to trimming and J lost 15 bases, with 23 bases between them. This CDR3 is built from 15 residues. Germline CDR1 and CDR2: SEHNR and FQNEAQ (reference sequence).

The chain employs TRBV12-2 and TRBJ1-5; the table assigns TRBD1, which was not confirmed against the DNA. TRBV12-2 is assigned pseudogene status. This CDR3 has 14 residues. This CDR3 reads CASRRVPSHQAQHF. DNA for the CDR3: TGTGCAAGTCGACGCGTCCCCAGTCATCAGGCCCAGCATTTT.

This chain joins TRBV5-4 and TRBJ1-4; D ambiguous. This CDR3 has 16 amino acids. The V and J ends lost 2 bases and 8 bases respectively, with 19 bases between them. In germline, CDR1 is SGHNT, CDR2 YYREEE (reference sequence). CDR3 sequence (DNA): TGTGCCAGCAGCTTAAGGACCTCGCCCGGGGAAGAAAAACTGTTTTTT. This sequence encodes CASSLRTSPGEEKLFF.

The rearrangement joins TRBV2 to TRBJ2-7; 10 bases are a match to TRBD2. Germline V gene data show CDR1 as SNHLY and CDR2 as FYNNEI. V dropped 5 bases and J dropped 3; count of bases not matched to a gene: 7. The CDR3 spans 15 residues. Here the CDR3 reads CASSPRTSGDYEQYF. The CDR3 DNA sequence: TGTGCCAGCAGTCCAAGGACTAGCGGTGACTACGAGCAGTACTTC.

The gene calls are TRBV30 and TRBJ1-6; D call uncertain. CDR1 is GTSNPN and CDR2 is SVGIG in the germline V gene (reference sequence). With 6 bases removed from V and 4 bases from J, the gap between germline ends came to 16 bases. The CDR3 is 15 residues long. The CDR3 DNA sequence: TGTGCCTGCGGGAGGGCCGCGGGGTATAATTCACCCCTCCACTTT. This codes for CACGRAAGYNSPLHF.

V and J are TRBV19 and TRBJ1-2, with TRBD1 identical over 7 bases. The CDR3 is 12 residues long. J was trimmed by 4 bases and V by 7 bases; bases with no gene match: 3. Germline CDR1 is LNHDA and CDR2 is SQIVND (reference sequence). This CDR3 reads CASTPGGYGYTF. CDR3 DNA sequence: TGTGCCAGTACCCCAGGGGGCTATGGCTACACCTTC.

The gene calls are TRBV10-1 and TRBJ2-3, with TRBD2 as a possible D gene (5 bases). Between the trimmed V and J ends, which lost 1 base and 4 bases, there was a span of 15 bases. CDR1 is WNHNN, CDR2 SYGVQD, per germline (reference sequence). The CDR3 has 16 residues. The CDR3 sequence: CASSEYGLLVPDTQYF. The CDR3 DNA follows: TGCGCCAGCAGTGAGTATGGACTCCTGGTCCCAGATACGCAGTATTTT.

The chain combines TRBV5-1 with TRBJ1-6, with no clear D. The V gene's germline CDR1 is SGHRS and CDR2 YFSETQ. V gave up 0 bases and J gave up 0 bases, with 10 bases separating them. The CDR3 is made up of 17 amino acids. CDR3 sequence (DNA): TGCGCCAGCAGCTTGGCCCCGGTTAGCTCCTATAATTCACCCCTCCACTTT. Its translation is CASSLAPVSSYNSPLHF.

This chain connects TRBV28 to TRBJ1-2; D is possibly TRBD1 (6 bases). With 2 bases removed from V and 0 bases from J, the gap between germline ends came to 13 bases. The CDR3 is 16 residues long. CDR1 MDHEN and CDR2 SYDVKM come from the germline V gene. The CDR3 nucleotides are TGTGCCAGCAGTTTACTAAGAGGGGGACCTAACTATGGCTACACCTTC. Translation: CASSLLRGGPNYGYTF.

The J gene is TRBJ2-3, the V gene TRBV4-2, with 9 bases identical to TRBD2. The V and J ends lost 0 bases and 6 bases, in that order; junction bases with no gene match: 7. This CDR3 spans 16 amino acids. Germline V lookup: CDR1 LGHNA, CDR2 YNFKEQ. CDR3 loop: CASSQDGGLAPDTQYF. For the CDR3, the DNA is TGTGCCAGCAGCCAAGATGGGGGACTAGCCCCGGATACGCAGTATTTT.

This clone was recorded a few times. The V call is TRBV24-1, the J call TRBJ2-1, with D unclear. The CDR3 consists of 12 residues. CDR1 and CDR2 from the germline V gene are KGHDR and SFDVKD. Trimming stripped 5 bases from V and 6 bases from J, with 7 bases between. CDR3 nucleotides: TGTGCCACCAGTGGCAAAGCCAATGAGCAGTTCTTC. Residues: CATSGKANEQFF.

The chain recombines TRBV30 with TRBJ1-6; D possibly corresponds to TRBD1 (6 bases). CDR3 length equals 13 residues. V gave up 2 bases and J gave up 10 bases, with 12 bases separating them. Germline V gene sequence: CDR1 GTSNPN, CDR2 SVGIG (reference sequence). The CDR3 loop reads CAWSRQGKSPLHF. The CDR3 nucleotides read TGTGCCTGGAGTCGTCAGGGGAAATCACCCCTCCACTTT.

V and J are TRBV6-2 or TRBV6-3 and TRBJ1-5; 9 nucleotides line up with TRBD1. V dropped 5 bases and J dropped 4; count of bases not matched to a gene: 3. CDR1 and CDR2 (germline): MNHEY, SVGEGT. The CDR3 has 14 residues. CDR3 nucleotide sequence: TGTGCCAGCAGTACAGGGGGCGGAAATCAGCCCCAGCATTTT. Protein product: CASSTGGGNQPQHF.

As concerns this clone: This sample includes further DNA sequences coding for the same CDR3. V is TRBV5-1 and J is TRBJ1-5; D perhaps matches TRBD1 (5 bases). V lost 0 bases and J lost 0, with 7 bases in between. This CDR3 is 15 amino acids long. Germline assignment: CDR1 SGHRS and CDR2 YFSETQ. The CDR3 DNA reads as TGCGCCAGCAGCTTGGCAGGGAATAGCAATCAGCCCCAGCATTTT. Amino acids: CASSLAGNSNQPQHF.

The rearrangement joins TRBV6-5 to TRBJ1-1; D unresolved. V lost 4 bases to trimming and J lost 4 bases, with 7 bases between them. Germline loops: CDR1 MNHEY, CDR2 SVGAGI. This CDR3 contains 12 residues. CDR3 sequence reads: CASSSTGTEAFF. CDR3 DNA: TGTGCCAGCAGTTCCACCGGCACTGAAGCTTTCTTT.